The clone carrying this TCR beta chain was picked up a small number of times. Its antigen remains unknown. This CDR3 contains 20 residues. V shed 3 bases, J shed 4 bases, and the junction held 21 bases outside the gene matches. Germline V gene sequence: CDR1 LNHDA, CDR2 SQIVND (reference sequence). This entry is derived from a study of cytomegalovirus exposure and HLA in healthy donors. Notes on the study in general: A later analysis reported that several of the most significant clusters appeared to be linked to common viral pathogens, among them Epstein-Barr virus. With high specificity and sensitivity, the classifier reportedly diagnosed cytomegalovirus status. Sequence variants that were highly shared formed a cluster that was likely a sequencing artifact.

The primer mix had 60 Vbeta and 13 Jbeta primers. This table comes from immunoSEQ multiplex PCR, and its TCRdb copy is limited to in-frame clones, with some not included. The data hold tens of thousands of clones, with roughly 75% observed a single time. The specimen was PBMCs. This receptor was identified in a woman aged 30 to 39 in good health and CMV-seronegative. V usage is TRBV19 and J usage is TRBJ1-5, with TRBD1 matching over 7 bases. Here the CDR3 DNA reads TGTGCCAGTAGTATCCTATCAGGTAGAGGGACAGTCTGGACAAATCAGCCCCAGCATTTT. Translating it yields CASSILSGRGTVWTNQPQHF. The variable domain in full, with the rest retrieved from reference TRBV19 and TRBJ1-5, is DGGITQSPKYLFRKEGQNVTLSCEQNLNHDAMYWYRQDPGQGLRLIYYSQIVNDFQKGDIAEGYSVSREKKESFPLTVTSAQKNPTAFYLCASSILSGRGTVWTNQPQHFGDGTRLSIL.